The sequence of this T cell receptor beta chain was determined in a study of identical twins (TCRdb year 2016). Study-wide context: To test whether fetal clonotypes persist, this study deep-sequenced TCR alpha and beta repertoires from monozygotic twins, from unrelated adults of various ages, and from cord blood. To rule out contamination, replicate twin experiments were performed at different times with different library preparation protocols. On the study overall, not on this receptor specifically: Invariant T cells such as MAIT and iNKT could partly confound zero-insertion analyses, though diverse VJ usage argued against this for most clonotypes. Out-of-frame TCR alpha sequences shared between twins showed an excess of low generation-probability sequences compared with coincidental sharing between unrelated individuals. Excess twin sharing in beta out-of-frame sequences was weaker because fewer shared sequences lowered the signal-to-noise ratio. Because the same donors could not be followed over many years, the conclusions depended on cross-sectional statistical analysis. Out-of-frame TCR alpha sharing in monozygotic twins was systematically underestimated by recombination models, whereas sharing between unrelated individuals was in agreement with the recombination models. Fewer insertions were carried by abundant cord blood beta clonotypes; a weaker similar trend was observed in young adult naive repertoires, while no such trend was observed in memory repertoires.

Every donor in the study was a healthy Caucasian. The twin cohort comprised three pairs of female monozygotic twins, all aged about 18 to 30 years. Using Miltenyi CD45RO+ enrichment and human naive T-cell isolation kits, memory (CD45RO+) and naive T cells were isolated from PBMC. A word on this clonotype: The target of this receptor is not known. Per-base quality was not reported, and no clone a single base away is much larger than it.

The CDR3, from cysteine to phenylalanine, totals 14 residues. Kept here is only the CDR3 DNA, which spans 42 bases and is read in frame from base 1. V is shortened by 4 bases, J by 6 bases, and the region joining them spans 15 bases. CDR1 and CDR2, looked up from the germline V gene (reference sequence), are LGHDT and YNNKEL. Receptor libraries were prepared by 5' RACE. The listed sequencing device is Illumina HiSeq 2000. Template switching added a universal primer binding site, and the final cDNA carried a unique molecular identifier that allowed TCR cDNA molecules to be counted accurately. Specific primers in the conserved constant-segment region were used to synthesize first-strand cDNA for the TCR alpha and beta chains. To control for contamination, each cDNA library was double barcoded with a SMART-Mk sample barcode plus Illumina barcodes. TruSeq adapter sequences along with Illumina sample barcodes were introduced in two successive PCR steps. The Illumina HiSeq platform was used with custom primers to sequence TCR alpha and beta cDNA libraries. The source study handled its data this way. MiGEC processed the raw reads to extract unique molecular identifiers, while MiXCR was used to determine the CDR3 positions. Recombination models were inferred per individual with the repgenHMM and IGoR tools using an EM algorithm. Shared clonotypes were analyzed with the tcR package in R, and sharing was normalized by the product of cloneset sizes. Out-of-frame nonproductive sequences were analyzed to study raw recombination free of thymic and clonal selection effects. TCRdb reprocessing: public reads trimmed at Q25 with fastp, clones called with MiXCR, in-frame beta chains kept. Rows with one shared CDR3 protein collapse into an entry with the most common genes and DNA. The V and J calls follow TCRdb's processing rather than the paper's. The sample table holds 240,000 or so distinct CDR3 sequences, of which about 7% were seen once. Together, the top ten hold approximately 3.7% of the sample.

The sample was also reused in another study, on yellow fever vaccine responses in identical twins. As the second publication notes: The authors reported that the T cell response to vaccination in identical twins appeared partly convergent and partly personalized. In identical twins, the study followed T cell clones that responded to the vaccine with precision.

This TCR derives from a woman under 30 in good health. The sample was memory (CD45RO+) T cells sorted from blood. The sample's cell subset or site label, decoded: CD45RO+ enriched T cells. Here the chain combines TRBV3-1 and TRBJ1-2; too little of a D gene remains to name it. The DNA reads as follows: TGTGCCAGCAGCCTCATGAGCAGGAACGATGGCTACACCTTC. Its amino acids are CASSLMSRNDGYTF.